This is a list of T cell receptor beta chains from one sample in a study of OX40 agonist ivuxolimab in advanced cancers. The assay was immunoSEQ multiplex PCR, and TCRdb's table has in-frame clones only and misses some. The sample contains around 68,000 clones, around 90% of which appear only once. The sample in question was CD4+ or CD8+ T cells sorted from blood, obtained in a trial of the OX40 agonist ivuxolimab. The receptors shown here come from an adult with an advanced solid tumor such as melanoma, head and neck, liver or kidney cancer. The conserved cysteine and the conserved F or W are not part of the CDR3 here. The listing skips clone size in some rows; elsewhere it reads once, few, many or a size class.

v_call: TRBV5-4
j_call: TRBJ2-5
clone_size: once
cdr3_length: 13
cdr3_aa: ASSFALTAQETQY

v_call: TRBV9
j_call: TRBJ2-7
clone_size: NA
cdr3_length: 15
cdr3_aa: ASSPPGLAAFSNEQY

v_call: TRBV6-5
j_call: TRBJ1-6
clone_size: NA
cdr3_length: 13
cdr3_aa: ASSYFDRANSPLH

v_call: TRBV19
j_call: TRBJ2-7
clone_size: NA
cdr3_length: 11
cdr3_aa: ASMGQAYYEQY

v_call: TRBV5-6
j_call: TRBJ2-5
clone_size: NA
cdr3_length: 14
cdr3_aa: ASSLERGGIQETQY

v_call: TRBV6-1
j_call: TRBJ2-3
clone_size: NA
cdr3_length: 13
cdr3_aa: ASSPEGRSTDTQY

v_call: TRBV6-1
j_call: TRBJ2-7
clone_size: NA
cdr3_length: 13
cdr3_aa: ASSNGGQRSYEQY

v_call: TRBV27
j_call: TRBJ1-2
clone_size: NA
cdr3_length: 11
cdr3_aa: ASSFMSSSGYT

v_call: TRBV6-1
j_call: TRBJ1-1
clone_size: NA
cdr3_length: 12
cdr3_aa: ASSPREENTEAF

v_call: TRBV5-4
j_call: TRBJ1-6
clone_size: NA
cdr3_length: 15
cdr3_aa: ASSLGHLTGPGSPLH

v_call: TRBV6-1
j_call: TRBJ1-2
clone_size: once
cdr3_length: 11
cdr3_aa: ASSENGQGAFA

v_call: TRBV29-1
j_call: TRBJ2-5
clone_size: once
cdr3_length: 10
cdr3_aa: SVEGTGETQY

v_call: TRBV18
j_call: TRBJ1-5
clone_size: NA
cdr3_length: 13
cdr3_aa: ASSPQKAGNQPQH

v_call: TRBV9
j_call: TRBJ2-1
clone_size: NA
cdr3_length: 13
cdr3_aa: ASSAVGVSYNEQF

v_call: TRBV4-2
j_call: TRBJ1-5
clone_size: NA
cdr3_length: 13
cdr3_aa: ASSQVRAGIQPQH

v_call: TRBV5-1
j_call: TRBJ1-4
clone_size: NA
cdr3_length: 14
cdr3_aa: ASSLETGTGGEKLF

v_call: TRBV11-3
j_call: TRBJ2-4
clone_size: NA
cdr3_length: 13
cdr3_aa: ASRVPSGYGNIQY

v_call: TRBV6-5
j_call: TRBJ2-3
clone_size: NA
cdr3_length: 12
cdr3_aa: ASSYAEQGGTQY

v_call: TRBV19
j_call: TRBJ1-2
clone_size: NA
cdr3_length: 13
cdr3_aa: ASSSFVWGNYGYT

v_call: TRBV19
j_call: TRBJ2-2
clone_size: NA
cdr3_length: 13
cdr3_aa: ASSSGQPSTGELF

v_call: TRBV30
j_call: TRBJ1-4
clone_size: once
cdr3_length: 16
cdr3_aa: AWSVDPGQDTTNEKLF

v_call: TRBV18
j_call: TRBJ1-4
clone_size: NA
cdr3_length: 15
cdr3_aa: ASSPLQASPTNEKLF

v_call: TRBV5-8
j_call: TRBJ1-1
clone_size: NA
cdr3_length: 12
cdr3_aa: ASSFRTANTEAF

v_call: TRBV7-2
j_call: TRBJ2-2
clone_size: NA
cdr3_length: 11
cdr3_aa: ASSVLAAGELF

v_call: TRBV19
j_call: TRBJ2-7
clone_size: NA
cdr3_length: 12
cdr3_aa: ASSTPGQVDEQY

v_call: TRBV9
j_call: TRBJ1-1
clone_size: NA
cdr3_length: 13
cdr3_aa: ASSVSTGEEAEAF

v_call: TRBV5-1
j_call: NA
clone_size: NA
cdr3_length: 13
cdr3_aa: ASRPDSTSSYEQY

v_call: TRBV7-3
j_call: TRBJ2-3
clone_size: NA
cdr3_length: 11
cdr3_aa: ASSLERVDTQY

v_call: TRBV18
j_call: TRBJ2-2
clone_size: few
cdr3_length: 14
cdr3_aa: ASSPGRLVGTGELF

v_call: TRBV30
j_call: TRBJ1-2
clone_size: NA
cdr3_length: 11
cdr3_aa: AWSRSRDYGYT

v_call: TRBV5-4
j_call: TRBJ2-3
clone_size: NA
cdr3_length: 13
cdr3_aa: ASSPGGSGTDTQY

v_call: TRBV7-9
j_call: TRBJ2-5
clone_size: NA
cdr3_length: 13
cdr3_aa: ASSLGTGGLKTQY

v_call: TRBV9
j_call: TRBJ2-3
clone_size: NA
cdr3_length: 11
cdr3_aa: ASSAASTDTQY

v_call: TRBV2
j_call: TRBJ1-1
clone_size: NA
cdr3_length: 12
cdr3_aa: ASNSQGVVTEAF

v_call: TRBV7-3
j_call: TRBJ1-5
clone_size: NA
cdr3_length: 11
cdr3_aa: ASSLNGDQPQH

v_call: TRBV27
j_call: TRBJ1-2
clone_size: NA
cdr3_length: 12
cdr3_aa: ASSFSGTAYGYT

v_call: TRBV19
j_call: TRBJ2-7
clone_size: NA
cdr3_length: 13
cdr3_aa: ASSIGASVTYEQY

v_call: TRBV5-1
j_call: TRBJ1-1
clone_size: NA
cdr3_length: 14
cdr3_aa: ASSVDWDGGYTEAF

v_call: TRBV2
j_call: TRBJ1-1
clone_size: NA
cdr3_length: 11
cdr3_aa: ASRPDRNTEAF

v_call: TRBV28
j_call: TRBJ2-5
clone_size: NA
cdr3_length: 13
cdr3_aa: ASSLGTANQETQY

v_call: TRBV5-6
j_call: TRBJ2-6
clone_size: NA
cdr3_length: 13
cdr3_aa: ASSLTTLSTNVLT

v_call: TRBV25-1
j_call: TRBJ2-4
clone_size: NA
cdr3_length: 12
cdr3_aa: ASSEERQGNIQY

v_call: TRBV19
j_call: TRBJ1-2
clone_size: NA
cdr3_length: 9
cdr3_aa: ASRGGDGYT

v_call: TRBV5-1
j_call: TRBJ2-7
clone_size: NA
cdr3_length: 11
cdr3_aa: ASSLQGSSEQY

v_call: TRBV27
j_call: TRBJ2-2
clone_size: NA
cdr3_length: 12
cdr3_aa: ASSLSVNTGELF

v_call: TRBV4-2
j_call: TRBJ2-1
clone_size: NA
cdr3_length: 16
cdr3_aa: ASSQERGNGGLYNEQF